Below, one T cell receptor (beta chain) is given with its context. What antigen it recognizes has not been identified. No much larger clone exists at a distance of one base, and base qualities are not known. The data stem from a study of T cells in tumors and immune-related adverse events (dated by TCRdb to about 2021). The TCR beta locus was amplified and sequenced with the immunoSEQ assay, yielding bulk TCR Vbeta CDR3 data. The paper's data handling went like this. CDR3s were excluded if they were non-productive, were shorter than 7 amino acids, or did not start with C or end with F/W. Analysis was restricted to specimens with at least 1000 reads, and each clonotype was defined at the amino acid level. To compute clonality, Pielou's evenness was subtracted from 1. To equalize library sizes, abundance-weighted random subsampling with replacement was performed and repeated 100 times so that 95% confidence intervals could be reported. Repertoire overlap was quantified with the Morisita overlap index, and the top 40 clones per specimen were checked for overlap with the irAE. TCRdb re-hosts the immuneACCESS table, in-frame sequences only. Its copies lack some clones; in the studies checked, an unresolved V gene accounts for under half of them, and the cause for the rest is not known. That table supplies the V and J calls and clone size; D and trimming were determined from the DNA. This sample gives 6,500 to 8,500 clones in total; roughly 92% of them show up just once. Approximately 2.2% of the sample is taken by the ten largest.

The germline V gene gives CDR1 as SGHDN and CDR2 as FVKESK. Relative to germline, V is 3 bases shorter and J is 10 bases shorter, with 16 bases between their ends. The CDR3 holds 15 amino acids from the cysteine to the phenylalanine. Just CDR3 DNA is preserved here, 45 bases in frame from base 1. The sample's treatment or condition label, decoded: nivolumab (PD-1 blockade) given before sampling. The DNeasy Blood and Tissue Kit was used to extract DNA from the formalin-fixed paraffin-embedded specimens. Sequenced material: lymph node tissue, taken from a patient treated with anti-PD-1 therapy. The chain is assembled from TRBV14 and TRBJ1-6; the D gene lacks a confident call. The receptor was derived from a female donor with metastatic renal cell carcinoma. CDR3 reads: CASSQLSPYSSPLHF. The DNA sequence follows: TGTGCCAGCAGCCAGCTCAGCCCTTACTCGTCACCCCTCCACTTT.